The clone carrying this T cell receptor beta chain is medium-sized (0.01 to 0.1%). This record belongs to a study of blood T cell repertoires in COVID-19. Whole-study context: Collection of acute and convalescent COVID-19 samples took place in the United States, Italy and Spain.

Generated by immunoSEQ multiplex PCR, the TCRdb table keeps only in-frame clones and is missing some. The data contain around 63,000 clones, roughly 86% of them singletons. Sequenced: peripheral blood. The receptor was derived from a man aged 50 or older with active COVID-19.

DNA for the CDR3: TGTGCCAGCACCGTAAATGAAAAACTGTTTTTT. Its protein is CASTVNEKLFF. This sequence joins TRBV12-3 or TRBV12-4 and TRBJ1-4; D is unresolved. Trimming left V 7 bases short and J 5 bases short, with 5 bases between. CDR3 length: 11 amino acids.